This is a list of T cell receptor beta chains from one sample in a study of blood T cell repertoires in COVID-19. Some clones are missing from TCRdb's copy, which holds only in-frame ones; the method was immunoSEQ multiplex PCR. This sample has about 180,000 clones; about nine tenths occur once, and the top ten carry roughly 3.7%. The sample was peripheral blood. Receptors originate from a woman in her twenties or thirties with acute or convalescent COVID-19. Each CDR3 is given with its conserved first and last residue. A D gene is named only where the DNA matches it firmly. Size tells how often a clone was seen (once, few, many) or the class of an expanded clone, and some rows leave it out.

J	size	D	V	CDR3	DNA
TRBJ1-4	.	.	TRBV5-1	CASSLGTYRATNEKLFF	TGCGCCAGCAGCTTAGGGACGTACAGGGCAACTAATGAAAAACTGTTTTTT
TRBJ2-1	few	TRBD2	TRBV4-2	CASSQDLTSGNEQFF	TGTGCCAGCAGCCAAGATCTGACTAGCGGGAATGAGCAGTTCTTC
TRBJ2-1	.	.	TRBV2	CASTVRRNEQFF	TGTGCCAGCACGGTGCGGAGAAATGAGCAGTTCTTC
TRBJ1-2	once	.	TRBV5-1	CASSYLGGKDGYTF	TGCGCCAGCAGCTACCTAGGAGGGAAGGATGGCTACACCTTC
TRBJ1-5	.	.	TRBV3-1/TRBV3-2	CASGPGVPGASNQPQHF	TGTGCCAGCGGTCCAGGGGTCCCCGGGGCTAGCAATCAGCCCCAGCATTTT
TRBJ2-3	.	.	TRBV3-1/TRBV3-2	CASSQDRLAQYF	TGTGCCAGCAGCCAAGATAGGCTAGCTCAGTATTTT
TRBJ1-5	.	TRBD1	TRBV28	CASTLETGADYNQPQHF	TGTGCCAGCACCTTAGAGACAGGGGCGGACTATAATCAGCCCCAGCATTTT
TRBJ2-7	few	.	TRBV2	CASSGQVRYEQYF	TGTGCCAGCAGTGGACAGGTTCGCTACGAGCAGTACTTC
TRBJ2-5	.	TRBD2	TRBV4-1	CASSQGTSDETQYF	TGCGCCAGCAGCCAGGGGACTAGCGATGAGACCCAGTACTTC
TRBJ2-2	.	.	TRBV19	CASSIRQAPNTGELFF	TGTGCCAGTAGTATTAGGCAGGCTCCGAACACCGGGGAGCTGTTTTTT
TRBJ1-2	.	TRBD1	TRBV9	CASSSGGYGYTF	TGTGCCAGCAGCTCAGGGGGCTATGGCTACACCTTC
TRBJ1-1	.	TRBD1	TRBV15	CNPRQGNTEAFF	TGTAATCCCCGACAGGGGAACACTGAAGCTTTCTTT
TRBJ2-7	.	.	TRBV7-2	CASSSRGTFYEQYF	TGTGCCAGCAGCTCACGGGGGACCTTCTACGAGCAGTACTTC
TRBJ2-3	.	.	TRBV21-1	CASPGQGAKTTDTQYF	TGTGCCAGCCCAGGACAGGGGGCCAAAACCACAGATACGCAGTATTTT
TRBJ2-3	.	.	TRBV5-1	CASSLAMGYSATQYF	TGCGCCAGCAGCTTGGCCATGGGCTATTCAGCTACGCAGTATTTT
TRBJ1-1	.	.	TRBV5-1	CASSSDTEAFF	TGCGCCAGCAGCTCCGACACTGAAGCTTTCTTT
TRBJ2-7	.	TRBD2	TRBV4-2	CASSQGKWGTSVYEQYF	TGTGCCAGCAGCCAAGGTAAATGGGGGACTAGCGTATACGAGCAGTACTTC
TRBJ2-2	.	TRBD1	TRBV27	CASSPNRGRNTGELFF	TGTGCCAGCAGTCCAAACAGGGGAAGGAACACCGGGGAGCTGTTTTTT
TRBJ1-1	.	.	TRBV5-1	CASSLGRGPEAFF	TGCGCCAGCAGCTTGGGGCGGGGGCCAGAAGCTTTCTTT
TRBJ2-3	once	.	TRBV3-1/TRBV3-2	CASGQSADTQYF	TGTGCCAGCGGCCAGTCTGCAGATACGCAGTATTTT
TRBJ2-3	.	.	TRBV20-1	CSASSLGSTDTQYF	TGCAGTGCTAGTTCCCTCGGTAGCACAGATACGCAGTATTTT
TRBJ2-5	.	TRBD2	TRBV28	CASTGGATETQYF	TGTGCCAGCACGGGAGGGGCCACAGAGACCCAGTACTTC
TRBJ2-7	.	.	TRBV18	CASSPGTFYEQYF	TGTGCCAGCTCACCCGGGACATTCTACGAGCAGTACTTC
TRBJ1-5	few	.	TRBV6-2/TRBV6-3	CASSPRNQPQHF	TGTGCCAGCAGCCCTCGGAATCAGCCCCAGCATTTT
TRBJ1-6	.	TRBD1	TRBV28	CASSLLTGLLHF	TGTGCCAGCAGTTTATTGACAGGGCTCCTCCACTTT
TRBJ2-7	.	.	TRBV5-1	CASSLAESGVSYYEQYF	TGCGCCAGCAGCTTGGCCGAGTCAGGGGTAAGCTACTACGAGCAGTACTTC
TRBJ2-1	.	.	TRBV11-2	CASRVGSYNEQFF	TGTGCCAGCAGAGTCGGCTCCTACAATGAGCAGTTCTTC
TRBJ2-7	.	.	TRBV30	CAWSRGRTYEQYF	TGTGCCTGGTCCCGGGGGAGAACCTACGAGCAGTACTTC
TRBJ2-1	once	.	TRBV30	CAWSNLELHNEQFF	TGTGCCTGGAGTAATCTGGAGCTTCACAATGAGCAGTTCTTC
TRBJ2-7	.	.	TRBV7-9	CASSRQTYEQYF	TGTGCCAGCAGCCGACAGACCTACGAGCAGTACTTC